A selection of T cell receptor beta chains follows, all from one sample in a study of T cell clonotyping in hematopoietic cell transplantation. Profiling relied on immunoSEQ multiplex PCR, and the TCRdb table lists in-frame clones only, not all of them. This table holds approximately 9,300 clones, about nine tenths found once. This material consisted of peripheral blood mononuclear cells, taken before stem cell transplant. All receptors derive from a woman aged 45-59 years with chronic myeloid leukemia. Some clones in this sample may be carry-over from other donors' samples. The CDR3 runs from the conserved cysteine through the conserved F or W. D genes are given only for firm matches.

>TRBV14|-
CASSPADVRYEQYF
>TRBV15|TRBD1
CATSRGRTGDPYEQYF
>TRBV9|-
CASSVDYLSSYEQYF
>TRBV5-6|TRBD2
CASSLGLAEEETQYF
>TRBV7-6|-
CASSSDSDHEAFF
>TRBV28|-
CASKSIQGEIGTQYF
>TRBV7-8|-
CASSSPQVGAGTDNEQFF
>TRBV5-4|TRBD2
CASHSVGAGGTDTQYF
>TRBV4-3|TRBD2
CASSFRAGSSYEQYF
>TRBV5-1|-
CASSLYGDPTYEQYF
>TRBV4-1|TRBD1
CASSLEGQGYEQYF
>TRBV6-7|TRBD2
CASSWRTSGSGRDEQFF
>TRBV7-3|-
CASSLTNSAGELFF
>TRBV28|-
CASSPHATQYF
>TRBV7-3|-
CASSQHGGGGYEQYF
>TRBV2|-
CASSGAGSDNEQFF
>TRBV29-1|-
CSVQFVRGQPQHF
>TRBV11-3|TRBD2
CASSAGLGVGEQFF
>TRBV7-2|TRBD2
CASTPGRGGYEQYF
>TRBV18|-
CASSPLNRAEQYF
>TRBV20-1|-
CSARGHYEQYF
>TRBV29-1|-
CSVEGRSNTEAFF
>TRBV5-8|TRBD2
CASSLAGLAGGFF
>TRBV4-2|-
CASSQDGLEDYGYTF
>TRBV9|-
CASTRRGRDSDEQFF
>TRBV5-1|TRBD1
CASSGTGGEQYF
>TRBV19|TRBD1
CASSETGGWLAGSTDTQYF
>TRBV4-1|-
CASSQGTGRVPNEKLFF
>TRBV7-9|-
CASSLAGSRNTEAFF
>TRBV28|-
CASSMTGDTEAFF
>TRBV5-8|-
CASSFLETQYF
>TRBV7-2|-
CASTLSGLNTEAFF
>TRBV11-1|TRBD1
CASSSSGQGLTYEQYF
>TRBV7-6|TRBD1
CASSLASHSGQGNEQFF
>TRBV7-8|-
CASSFGEGQETQYF
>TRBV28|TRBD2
CASSFRLAGGGSYEQYF
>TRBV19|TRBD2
CASSPGTRSYEQYF
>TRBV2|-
CASSEEAPWGGGYTF
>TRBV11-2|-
CASSLAVQETQYF
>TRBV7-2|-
CASSPITHRAGNTIYF
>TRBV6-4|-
CASSDSGGTNEQFF
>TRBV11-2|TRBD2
CASSLRGVGLAGNTDTQYF
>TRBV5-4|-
CASSLASYNEQFF
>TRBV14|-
CASSQSQVSRYEQYF
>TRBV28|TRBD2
CASSLLGGGETQYF
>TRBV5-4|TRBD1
CASSWDRPPVWAGNTIYF
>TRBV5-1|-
CASSTRAANEKLFF
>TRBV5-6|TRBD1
CASSLGGTGYGYTF